The 23 T cell receptor beta chains listed next were all sequenced from one sample in a study of cytomegalovirus exposure and HLA in healthy donors. Primers: 60 Vbeta forward and 13 Jbeta reverse. Data came from immunoSEQ multiplex PCR; TCRdb stores just in-frame clones and leaves some out. In all, the sample yields about 49,000 clones. The sample comprised PBMCs. Receptors were obtained from a young man in good health and CMV-seropositive.

The CDR3 nucleotides are TGTGCCAGCAGCCCGGGACCAGCGGGACCAAACATTCAGTACTTC. It is translated as CASSPGPAGPNIQYF. This sequence joins TRBV13 and TRBJ2-4, with 7 bases that match TRBD2. The V and J ends lost 5 bases and 6 bases, in that order; junction bases with no gene match: 10. Germline V lookup: CDR1 PRHDT, CDR2 FYEKMQ (reference sequence). The CDR3 is 15 amino acids.

The chain joins TRBV7-3 to TRBJ2-2, with 13 bases matching TRBD2. The CDR3 is 17 amino acids. The ends lost 5 bases at V and 4 bases at J; junction bases unmatched: 7. Germline assignment: CDR1 SGHTA and CDR2 FQGTGA. The CDR3 is CASSPLAGGPGTGELFF. The CDR3 region has the DNA TGTGCCAGCAGCCCACTAGCGGGAGGGCCGGGCACCGGGGAGCTGTTTTTT.

The V gene is TRBV29-1, the J gene TRBJ2-1; D is perhaps TRBD2 (5 bases). This CDR3 has 18 residues. Deletions cut 4 bases from V and 4 bases from J, with 26 bases between. The germline CDR1 and CDR2 sequences are SQVTM and ANQGSEA. The chain's CDR3 is CSVGTPLAFSPAYNEQFF. CDR3 coding DNA: TGCAGCGTTGGGACTCCCCTAGCATTCTCCCCCGCTTACAATGAGCAGTTCTTC.

This sequence joins TRBV6-1 and TRBJ2-7, with a possible D match to TRBD1 (5 bases). Germline V gene sequence: CDR1 MNHNS, CDR2 SASEGT. CDR3 size: 13 residues. V was pared by 0 bases and J by 4 bases, with 7 bases between. The CDR3 nucleotides are TGTGCCAGCAGTGAAGCAAGACAGTACGAGCAGTACTTC. Amino acids: CASSEARQYEQYF.

The chain couples TRBV7-9 to TRBJ2-2; the D is unclear. The V end lost 3 bases, the J end lost 8 bases, and 13 bases lay between the germline ends. The CDR3 runs 14 residues. CDR1 is SEHNR, CDR2 FQNEAQ, per germline (reference sequence). DNA for the CDR3: TGTGCCAGCAGCTTGAATCTCGTCGCGGGGGAGCTGTTTTTT. The encoded protein is CASSLNLVAGELFF.

This chain uses TRBV4-1 with TRBJ2-7; D is undetermined. CDR3 length equals 13 residues. With 1 base removed from V and 4 bases from J, the gap between germline ends came to 8 bases. Germline V gene data show CDR1 as MGHRA and CDR2 as YSYEKL. The CDR3 protein is CASSQVQSYEQYF. The CDR3 bases are TGCGCCAGCAGCCAAGTACAGTCGTACGAGCAGTACTTC.

The chain couples TRBV10-1 to TRBJ1-5; TRBD1 matches 7 bases. CDR3 size: 16 residues. The V gene's germline CDR1 is WNHNN and CDR2 SYGVQD (reference sequence). CDR3 sequence (DNA): TGCCCCACCAGGGGGGGGGACCCTCTCGGGGGACAGCCCCAGCATTTT. This translates into CPTRGGDPLGGQPQHF.

The chain couples TRBV6-1 to TRBJ1-5; 8 positions agree with TRBD1. Per germline, CDR1 MNHNS and CDR2 SASEGT. V lost 3 bases and J lost 5; bases outside the gene matches: 0. The CDR3 is 13 amino acids. CDR3 nucleotide sequence: TGTGCCAGCAGTGAGACAGGGGATCAGCCCCAGCATTTT. It is translated as CASSETGDQPQHF.

On this clone itself: In the same sample, other DNA sequences code for this CDR3. The chain is built from TRBV5-1 and TRBJ1-1, with D hard to call. Germline V gene sequence: CDR1 SGHRS, CDR2 YFSETQ. Trimming left V 1 base short and J 5 bases short, with 15 bases between. The CDR3 has 15 amino acids. The CDR3 DNA reads as TGCGCCAGCAGCTTGCCCCGGGATTATAGAACTGAAGCTTTCTTT. It is translated as CASSLPRDYRTEAFF.

Concerning this clone: The junction departs from germline at one end; a sequencing error may be responsible. Other nucleotide sequences in the sample specify the same CDR3. V and J are TRBV10-1 and TRBJ2-2, with D perhaps matching TRBD2 (5 bases). CDR3 length equals 15 residues. The germline gives CDR1 WNHNN, CDR2 SYGVQD (reference sequence). CDR3 nucleotide sequence: TGCGCCAGTAGTGAGAGGACTCCGAACACCGGGGAGCTGTTTTTT. Translating it yields CASSERTPNTGELFF.

The V call is TRBV14, the J call TRBJ2-7, with D perhaps TRBD1 (6 bases). The CDR3 consists of 14 residues. Germline V gives CDR1 SGHDN, CDR2 FVKESK. V shed 8 bases and J shed 5 bases, with 19 bases lying between them. CDR3 sequence reads: CASCRAGEQNEQYF. DNA for the CDR3: TGTGCCAGCTGCCGGGCAGGGGAACAAAACGAGCAGTACTTC.

The rearrangement links TRBV11-2 to TRBJ2-7; D perhaps matches TRBD2 (6 bases). Per the germline V gene, CDR1 is SGHAT and CDR2 is FQNNGV. The CDR3 contains 14 residues. Trimming pared 6 bases from V and 0 bases from J, leaving 12 bases between. The CDR3, as DNA: TGTGCCAGCAGTTATGCGGGGAGCTCCTACGAGCAGTACTTC. Translated: CASSYAGSSYEQYF.

The CDR3 loop is CASSSSGGATQETQYF. In DNA form, the CDR3 reads TGCGCCAGCAGCTCTAGCGGGGGGGCTACCCAAGAGACCCAGTACTTC. V usage is TRBV5-1 and J usage is TRBJ2-5, with 12 bases fitting TRBD2. The ends lost 3 bases at V and 1 base at J; junction bases unmatched: 4. The germline V gene has CDR1 SGHRS and CDR2 YFSETQ. This CDR3 has 16 residues.

This rearrangement joins TRBV5-5 to TRBJ1-2, with D perhaps TRBD1 (6 bases). Looked up from germline, CDR1 is SGHKS and CDR2 is YYEKEE (reference sequence). The CDR3 runs to 13 residues. V was trimmed by 0 bases and J by 4 bases, leaving 7 bases between them. CDR3 loop: CASSLGTAYGYTF. As DNA, the CDR3 is TGTGCCAGCAGCTTGGGGACAGCCTATGGCTACACCTTC.

Written as DNA, the CDR3 is TGTGCCAGCAGCTTAGATGCGGGACTAGCGGAACTTTTCGAGCAGTACTTC. It codes for CASSLDAGLAELFEQYF. The chain uses TRBV11-2 and TRBJ2-7; 11 bases match TRBD2. The V and J ends lost 0 bases and 6 bases, in that order; junction bases with no gene match: 10. The CDR3 length is 17 residues. The germline V gene encodes CDR1 SGHAT and CDR2 FQNNGV.

The rearrangement links TRBV28 to TRBJ2-2; D perhaps matches TRBD2 (6 bases). The CDR3 spans 14 residues. Trimming took 7 bases from V and 3 from J, leaving 12 bases between them. CDR1 is MDHEN and CDR2 is SYDVKM in the germline V gene. For the CDR3, the DNA is TGTGCCAGCAAAACGGGAGTATACACCGGGGAGCTGTTTTTT. Translated: CASKTGVYTGELFF.

The CDR3 bases are TGTGCCAGCTCACCTCCTCACCAACCAAAGACAGGGAATGGCTACACCTTC. Protein sequence: CASSPPHQPKTGNGYTF. This chain connects TRBV18 to TRBJ1-2; 7 bases align to TRBD1. Trimming cost V 3 bases and J 6 bases; bases outside gene matches: 16. Per the germline V gene, CDR1 is KGHSH and CDR2 is LQKENI. CDR3 length: 17 residues. Complete variable domain (other parts from reference TRBV18 and TRBJ1-2): NAGVMQNPRHLVRRRGQEARLRCSPMKGHSHVYWYRQLPEEGLKFMVYLQKENIIDESGMPKERFSAEFPKEGPSILRIQQVVRGDSAAYFCASSPPHQPKTGNGYTFGSGTRLTVV.

V gene TRBV19 combines with J gene TRBJ2-5, with 8 bases lining up with TRBD2. Trimming at V came to 7 bases and at J to 5 bases, leaving 6 bases not matched to a gene. The CDR3 runs to 13 residues. From germline, CDR1 is LNHDA and CDR2 SQIVND (reference sequence). CDR3 region: CASNGRARETQYF. Here the CDR3 DNA reads TGTGCCAGTAACGGGAGGGCCCGGGAGACCCAGTACTTC.

The V call is TRBV2, the J call TRBJ2-4, with D tentatively TRBD1 (6 bases). There are 14 residues in the CDR3. Per germline, CDR1 SNHLY and CDR2 FYNNEI. The ends were cut back, 10 bases at V and 3 bases at J, with 16 bases in the middle. CDR3 sequence: CATSRQAVKNIQYF. The CDR3 DNA is TGTGCCACCTCCCGACAGGCGGTCAAAAACATTCAGTACTTC.

The chain uses TRBV10-1 and TRBJ1-1; a weak D match, TRBD1 (5 bases). The CDR3 spans 11 residues. Germline CDR1 is WNHNN and CDR2 is SYGVQD (reference sequence). The V end was cut by 8 bases, the J end by 12 bases, with 16 bases between. The CDR3 sequence is CASAVQGRTFF. As DNA, the CDR3 is TGCGCCAGCGCGGTCCAGGGTAGGACTTTCTTT.

The chain employs TRBV28 and TRBJ1-1; D possibly corresponds to TRBD1 (6 bases). The CDR3 spans 14 residues. Deletions cut 5 bases from V and 4 bases from J, with 14 bases between. Germline CDR1 is MDHEN and CDR2 is SYDVKM. CDR3 region: CASSPLGGVTEAFF. The CDR3 bases are TGTGCCAGCAGTCCCCTAGGGGGAGTCACTGAAGCTTTCTTT.

The J gene is TRBJ1-3, the V gene TRBV6-1; weak D call: TRBD1 (5 bases). The CDR3 extends over 15 amino acids. The ends were cut back, 7 bases at V and 4 bases at J, with 17 bases in the middle. Germline V CDR1 and CDR2: MNHNS, SASEGT. The CDR3 loop is CASTQGLVFGNTIYF. As DNA, the CDR3 is TGTGCCAGCACCCAGGGCTTAGTTTTCGGAAACACCATATATTTT.

For this clone: Other DNA variants within this sample encode the same CDR3. The rearrangement joins TRBV21-1 to TRBJ2-3; the D call of TRBD2 is as the table states it, not checked on the DNA. TRBV21-1 is deemed a pseudogene. The CDR3 spans 16 residues. For the CDR3, the DNA is TGCGCCAGCAGCGTCTCCGGGACTAGCCGCACAGATACGCAGTATTTT. Translation gives CASSVSGTSRTDTQYF.